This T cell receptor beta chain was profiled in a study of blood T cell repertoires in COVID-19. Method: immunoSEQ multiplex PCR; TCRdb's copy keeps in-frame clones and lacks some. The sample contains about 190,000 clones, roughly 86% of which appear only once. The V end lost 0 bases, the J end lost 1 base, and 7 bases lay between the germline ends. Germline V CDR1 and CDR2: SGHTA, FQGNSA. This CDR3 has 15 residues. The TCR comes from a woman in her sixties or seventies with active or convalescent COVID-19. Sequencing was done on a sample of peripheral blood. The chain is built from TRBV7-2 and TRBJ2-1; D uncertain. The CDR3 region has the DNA TGTGCCAGCAGCTTAGCCGGTCTTTCCTACAATGAGCAGTTCTTC. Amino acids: CASSLAGLSYNEQFF.